This TCR beta chain was profiled in a study of cytomegalovirus exposure and HLA in healthy donors. General study findings and limits: No immune exposure information besides CMV serostatus was available. The authors enumerated roughly 180 TCR beta chains as linked to cytomegalovirus. In vitro checks showed that a few CMV-associated chains really do target CMV antigens.

In the PCR, 60 Vbeta and 13 Jbeta primers were used. Clones were read by immunoSEQ multiplex PCR, and TCRdb kept only the in-frame ones, dropping some. The data contain 130,000 to 150,000 clones, approximately 80% of them seen just once; the ten biggest clones take up 5.1%. Comment on this clone: Its matching antigen is unknown.

The sample taken for sequencing was PBMCs. This sequence originates from a male donor in good health and CMV-seronegative.

The CDR3, as DNA: TGCGCCAGCAGTGGGTACGGGAATGAGCAGTTCTTC. Its protein is CASSGYGNEQFF. The chain recombines TRBV10-2 with TRBJ2-1; no firm D call. The CDR3 totals 12 residues. V gave up 4 bases and J gave up 7 bases, with 8 bases separating them. Germline values: CDR1 WSHSY, CDR2 SAAADI.